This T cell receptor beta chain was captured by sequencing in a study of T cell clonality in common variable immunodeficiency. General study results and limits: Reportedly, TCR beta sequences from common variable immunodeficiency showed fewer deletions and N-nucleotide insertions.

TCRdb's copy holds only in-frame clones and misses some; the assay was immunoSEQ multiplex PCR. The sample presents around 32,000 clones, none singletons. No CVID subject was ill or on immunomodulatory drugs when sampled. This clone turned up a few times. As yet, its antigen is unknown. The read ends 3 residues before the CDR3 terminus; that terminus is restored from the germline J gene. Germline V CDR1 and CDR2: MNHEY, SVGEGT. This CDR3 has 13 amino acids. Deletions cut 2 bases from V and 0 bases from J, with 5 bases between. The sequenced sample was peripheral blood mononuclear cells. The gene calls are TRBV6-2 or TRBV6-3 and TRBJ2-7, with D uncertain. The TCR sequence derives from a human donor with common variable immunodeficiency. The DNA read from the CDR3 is TGTGCCAGCAGTTACAAGGCCTCCTACGAG. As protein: CASSYKASYE. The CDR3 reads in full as CASSYKASYEQYF.